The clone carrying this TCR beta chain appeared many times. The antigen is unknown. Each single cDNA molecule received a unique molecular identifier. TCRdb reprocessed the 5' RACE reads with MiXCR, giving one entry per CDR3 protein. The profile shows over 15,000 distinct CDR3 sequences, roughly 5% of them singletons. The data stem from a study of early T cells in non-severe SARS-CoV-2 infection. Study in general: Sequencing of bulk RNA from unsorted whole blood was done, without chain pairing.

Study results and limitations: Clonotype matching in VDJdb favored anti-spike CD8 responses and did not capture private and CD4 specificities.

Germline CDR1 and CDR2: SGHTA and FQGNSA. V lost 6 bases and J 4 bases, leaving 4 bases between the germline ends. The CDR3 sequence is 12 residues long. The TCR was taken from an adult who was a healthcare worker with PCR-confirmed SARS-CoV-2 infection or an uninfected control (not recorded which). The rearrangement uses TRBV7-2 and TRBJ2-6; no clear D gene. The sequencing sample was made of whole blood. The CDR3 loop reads CASRTGANVLTF. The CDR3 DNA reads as TGTGCCAGCAGAACCGGGGCCAACGTCCTGACTTTC.